This TCR beta chain was captured in a study of blood T cell repertoires in COVID-19. Germline lookup yields CDR1 LNHDA and CDR2 SQIVND (reference sequence). V trimming: 2 bases; J trimming: 10 bases; junction bases outside the gene matches: 5. The length of the CDR3 is 15 residues. Authors' data handling: Reference gene primer amplification in the assay estimated nucleated cell counts. Sequenced by immunoSEQ multiplex PCR; TCRdb stores in-frame clones only, minus some. V, J and clone size were drawn from that table, and D and trimming were deduced from the DNA. Of some 190,000 clones in the sample, roughly 84% were seen once.

This TCR was sampled from a human donor in a cohort sampled during active COVID-19. Sample: peripheral blood. V and J are TRBV19 and TRBJ1-6; 10 bases match TRBD1. The CDR3 DNA is TGTGCCAGTAGTATAACGACAGGGGGCGGGTCACCCCTCCACTTT. Its translation: CASSITTGGGSPLHF.